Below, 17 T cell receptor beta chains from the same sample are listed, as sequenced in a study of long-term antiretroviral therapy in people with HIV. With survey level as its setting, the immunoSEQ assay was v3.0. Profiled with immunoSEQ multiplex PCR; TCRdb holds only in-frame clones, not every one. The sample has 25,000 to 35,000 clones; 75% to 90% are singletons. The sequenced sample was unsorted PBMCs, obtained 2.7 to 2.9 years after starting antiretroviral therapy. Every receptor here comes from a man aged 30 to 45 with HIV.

The CDR3 nucleotides are TGCAGCTTGTGCCGGGACAGGGGTTGCCACGAGCAGTACTTC. Residues: CSLCRDRGCHEQYF. This chain connects TRBV29-1 to TRBJ2-7; 10 positions match TRBD1. The CDR3 loop spans 14 amino acids. The germline CDR1 and CDR2 sequences are SQVTM and ANQGSEA. V was clipped by 8 bases and J by 5 bases; unmatched bases: 12.

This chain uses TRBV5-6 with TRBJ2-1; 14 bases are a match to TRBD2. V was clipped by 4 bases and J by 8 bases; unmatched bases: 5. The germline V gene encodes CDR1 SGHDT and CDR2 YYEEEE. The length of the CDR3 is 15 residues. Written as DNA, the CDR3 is TGTGCCAGCAGCCAGGGACTAGCGGGAGTGTATGAGCAGTTCTTC. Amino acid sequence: CASSQGLAGVYEQFF.

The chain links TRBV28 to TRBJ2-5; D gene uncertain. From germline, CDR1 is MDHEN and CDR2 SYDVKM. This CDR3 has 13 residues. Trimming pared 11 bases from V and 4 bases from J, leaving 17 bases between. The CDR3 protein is CAGSQSTIETQYF. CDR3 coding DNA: TGTGCCGGTTCGCAGTCTACTATAGAGACCCAGTACTTC. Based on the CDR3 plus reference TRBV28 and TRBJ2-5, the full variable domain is DVKVTQSSRYLVKRTGEKVFLECVQDMDHENMFWYRQDPGLGLRLIYFSYDVKMKEKGDIPEGYSVSREKKERFSLILESASTNQTSMYLCAGSQSTIETQYFGPGTRLLVL.

This CDR3 reads CASSQEGGNTEAFF. The CDR3 nucleotides read TGCGCCAGCAGCCAGGAGGGGGGAAACACTGAAGCTTTCTTT. The gene calls are TRBV5-1 and TRBJ1-1, with D possibly being TRBD1 (6 bases). The germline gives CDR1 SGHRS, CDR2 YFSETQ. The CDR3 loop spans 14 amino acids. V shed 4 bases and J shed 2 bases, with 12 bases lying between them.

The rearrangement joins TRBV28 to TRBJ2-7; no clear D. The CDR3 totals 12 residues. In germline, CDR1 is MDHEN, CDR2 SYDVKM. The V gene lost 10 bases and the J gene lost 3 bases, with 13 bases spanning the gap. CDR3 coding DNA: TGTGCCACCACCCTAGGCGACTACGAGCAGTACTTC. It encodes CATTLGDYEQYF.

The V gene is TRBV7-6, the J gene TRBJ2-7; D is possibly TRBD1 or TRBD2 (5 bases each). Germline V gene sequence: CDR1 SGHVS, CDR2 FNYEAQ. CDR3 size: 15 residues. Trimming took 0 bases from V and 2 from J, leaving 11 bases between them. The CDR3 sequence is CASSLAHEGTYEQYF. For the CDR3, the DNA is TGTGCCAGCAGCTTAGCGCACGAGGGGACCTACGAGCAGTACTTC.

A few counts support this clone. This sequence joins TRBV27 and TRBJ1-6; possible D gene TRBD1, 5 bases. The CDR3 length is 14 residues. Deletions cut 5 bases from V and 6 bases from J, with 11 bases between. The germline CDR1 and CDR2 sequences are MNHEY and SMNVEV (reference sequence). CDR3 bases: TGTGCCAGCAGTCACGGGACGGCTAATTCACCCCTCCACTTT. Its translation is CASSHGTANSPLHF.

DNA of the CDR3: TGTGCCAGCAGCTTACCAAGCGGGGGGGCCGTCGAGCAGTACTTC. It translates to CASSLPSGGAVEQYF. The gene calls are TRBV5-4 and TRBJ2-7; 10 positions match TRBD2. There are 15 residues in the CDR3. The V segment lost 2 bases and the J segment 6 bases; nucleotides outside the gene matches: 8. Germline CDR1 is SGHNT and CDR2 is YYREEE (reference sequence).

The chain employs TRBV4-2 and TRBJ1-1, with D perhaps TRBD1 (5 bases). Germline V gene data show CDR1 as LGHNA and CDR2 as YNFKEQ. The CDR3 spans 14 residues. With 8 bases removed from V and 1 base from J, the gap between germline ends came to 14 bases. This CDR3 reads CASEQGEWNTEAFF. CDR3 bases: TGTGCCAGCGAGCAGGGAGAATGGAACACTGAAGCTTTCTTT.

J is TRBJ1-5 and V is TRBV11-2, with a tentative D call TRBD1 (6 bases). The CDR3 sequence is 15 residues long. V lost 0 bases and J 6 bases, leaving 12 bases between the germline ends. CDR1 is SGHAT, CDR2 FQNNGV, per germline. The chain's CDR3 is CASSLDQGMGQPQHF. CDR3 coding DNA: TGTGCCAGCAGCTTAGATCAGGGGATGGGTCAGCCCCAGCATTTT.

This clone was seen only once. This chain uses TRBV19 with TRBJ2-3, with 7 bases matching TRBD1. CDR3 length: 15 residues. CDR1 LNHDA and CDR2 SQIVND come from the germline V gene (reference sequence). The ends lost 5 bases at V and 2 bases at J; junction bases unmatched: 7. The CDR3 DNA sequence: TGTGCCAGTAGTTTCGGGACAGAATACACAGATACGCAGTATTTT. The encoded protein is CASSFGTEYTDTQYF.

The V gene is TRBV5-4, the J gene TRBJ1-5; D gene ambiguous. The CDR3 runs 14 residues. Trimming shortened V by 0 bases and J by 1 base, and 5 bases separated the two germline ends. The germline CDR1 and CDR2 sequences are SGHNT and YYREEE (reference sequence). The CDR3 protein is CASSLAGSNQPQHF. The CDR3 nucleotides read TGTGCCAGCAGCTTGGCCGGGAGCAATCAGCCCCAGCATTTT.

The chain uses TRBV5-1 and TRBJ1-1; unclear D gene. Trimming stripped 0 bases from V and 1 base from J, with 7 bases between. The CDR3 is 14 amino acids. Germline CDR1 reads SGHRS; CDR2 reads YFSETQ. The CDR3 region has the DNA TGCGCCAGCAGCTTGGAGCCGGGGAACACTGAAGCTTTCTTT. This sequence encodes CASSLEPGNTEAFF. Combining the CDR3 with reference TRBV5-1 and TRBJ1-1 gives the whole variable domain KAGVTQTPRYLIKTRGQQVTLSCSPISGHRSVSWYQQTPGQGLQFLFEYFSETQRNKGNFPGRFSGRQFSNSRSEMNVSTLELGDSALYLCASSLEPGNTEAFFGQGTRLTVV.

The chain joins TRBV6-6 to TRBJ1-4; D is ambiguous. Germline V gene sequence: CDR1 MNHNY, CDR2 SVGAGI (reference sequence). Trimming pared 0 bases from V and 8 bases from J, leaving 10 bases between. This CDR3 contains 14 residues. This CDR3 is CASSYSRAGEKLFF. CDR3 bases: TGTGCCAGCAGTTACTCCCGGGCGGGAGAAAAACTGTTTTTT.

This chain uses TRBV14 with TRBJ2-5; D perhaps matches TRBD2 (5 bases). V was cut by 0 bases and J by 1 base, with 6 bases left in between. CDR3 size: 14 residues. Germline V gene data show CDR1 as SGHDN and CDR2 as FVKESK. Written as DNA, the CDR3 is TGTGCCAGCAGCCAAGAAGCGGCCCAAGAGACCCAGTACTTC. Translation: CASSQEAAQETQYF.

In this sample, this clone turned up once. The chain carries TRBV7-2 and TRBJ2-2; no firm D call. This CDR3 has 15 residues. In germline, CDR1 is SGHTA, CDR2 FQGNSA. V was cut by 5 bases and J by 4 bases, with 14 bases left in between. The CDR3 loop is CASSTTGLLTGELFF. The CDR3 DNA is TGTGCCAGCAGCACCACCGGGTTACTCACCGGGGAGCTGTTTTTT.

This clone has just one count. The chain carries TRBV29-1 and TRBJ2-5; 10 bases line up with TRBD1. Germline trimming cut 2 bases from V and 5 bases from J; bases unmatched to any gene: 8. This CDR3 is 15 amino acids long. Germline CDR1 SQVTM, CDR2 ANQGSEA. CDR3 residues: CSVEPDRGRGETQYF. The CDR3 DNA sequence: TGCAGCGTTGAACCCGACAGGGGGCGCGGGGAGACCCAGTACTTC. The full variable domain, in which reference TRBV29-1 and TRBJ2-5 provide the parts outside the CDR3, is SAVISQKPSRDICQRGTSLTIQCQVDSQVTMMFWYRQQPGQSLTLIATANQGSEATYESGFVIDKFPISRPNLTFSTLTVSNMSPEDSSIYLCSVEPDRGRGETQYFGPGTRLLVL.